This TCR beta chain was observed in a study of blood T cell repertoires in COVID-19. About the research overall: Both acute and convalescent COVID-19 samples were obtained from the United States, Italy and Spain.

As originally analysed: Estimation of nucleated cell counts relied on the amplification of reference gene primers. Clones were sequenced by immunoSEQ multiplex PCR, and TCRdb holds only the in-frame ones, with some missing. Clone size and V and J calls were adopted from that table, with D and trimming inferred from the DNA. Among roughly 80,000 clones listed, approximately 76% were seen once. Trimming removed 5 bases at V and 3 bases at J, with 22 bases between. CDR1 and CDR2 from the germline V gene are SGHAT and FQNNGV. The CDR3 runs 17 residues. The source of this sequence is a man in his 70s with active or convalescent COVID-19. Material: peripheral blood. The genes are TRBV11-2 and TRBJ1-2; D may be TRBD1 (5 bases). The CDR3 here is CASSPRHHPEGYYGYTF. The CDR3 DNA is TGTGCCAGCAGCCCTAGGCACCACCCGGAGGGGTACTATGGCTACACCTTC. The variable domain in full, completed from reference TRBV11-2 and TRBJ1-2, reads EAGVAQSPRYKIIEKRQSVAFWCNPISGHATLYWYQQILGQGPKLLIQFQNNGVVDDSQLPKDRFSAERLKGVDSTLKIQPAKLEDSAVYLCASSPRHHPEGYYGYTFGSGTRLTVV.